This T cell receptor beta chain comes out of a study of shared clonotypes between healthy human individuals. Generated by immunoSEQ multiplex PCR, the TCRdb table keeps only in-frame clones and is missing some. Among about 2.4 million clones listed, roughly 93% were seen once. Regarding this clone: Its antigen is not known.

Study results and limitations: The genetic and exposure-history diversity represented was limited by few donors.

The origin of this receptor is a man between 18 and 35 years old in good health. Some clones in this sample may be carry-over from other donors' samples. The source material was naive CD4+ T cells from PBMCs. The subset: CD45RA+ positively selected.

The CDR3 spells CASRSSGRDEQFF. The CDR3 DNA follows: TGTGCCAGTAGGTCTAGCGGGAGAGATGAGCAGTTCTTC. J is TRBJ2-1 and V is TRBV19; 10 nucleotides align to TRBD2. The CDR3 runs to 13 residues. Losses at the gene ends were 6 bases for V and 8 bases for J; bases not matched to a gene: 4. CDR1 is LNHDA, CDR2 SQIVND, per germline (reference sequence).